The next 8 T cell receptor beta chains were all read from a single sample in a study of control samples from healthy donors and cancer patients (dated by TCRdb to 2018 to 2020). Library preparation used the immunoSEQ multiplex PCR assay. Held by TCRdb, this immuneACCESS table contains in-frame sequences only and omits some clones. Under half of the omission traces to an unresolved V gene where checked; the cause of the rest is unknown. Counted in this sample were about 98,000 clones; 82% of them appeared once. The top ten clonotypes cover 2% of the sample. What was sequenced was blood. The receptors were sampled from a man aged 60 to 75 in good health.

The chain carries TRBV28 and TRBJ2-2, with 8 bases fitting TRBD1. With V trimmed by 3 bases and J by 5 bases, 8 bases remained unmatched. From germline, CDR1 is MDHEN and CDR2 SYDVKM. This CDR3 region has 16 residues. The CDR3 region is CASSLTSGGRTGELFF. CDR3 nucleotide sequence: TGTGCCAGCAGTTTGACGTCAGGGGGCCGGACCGGGGAGCTGTTTTTT.

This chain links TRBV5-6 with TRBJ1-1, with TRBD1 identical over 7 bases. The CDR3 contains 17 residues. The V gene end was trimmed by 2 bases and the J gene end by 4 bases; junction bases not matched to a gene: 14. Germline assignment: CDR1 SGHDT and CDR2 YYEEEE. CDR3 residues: CASSLSPRQGGGTEAFF. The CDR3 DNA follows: TGTGCCAGCAGCTTATCCCCCCGACAGGGTGGGGGCACTGAAGCTTTCTTT.

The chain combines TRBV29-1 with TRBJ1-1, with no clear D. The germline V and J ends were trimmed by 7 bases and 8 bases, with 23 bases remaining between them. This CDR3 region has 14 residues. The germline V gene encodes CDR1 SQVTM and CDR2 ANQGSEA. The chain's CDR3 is CSAPLPPGNAEAFF. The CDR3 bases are TGCAGCGCCCCGTTACCGCCCGGGAATGCCGAAGCTTTCTTT.

The CDR3 spells CASSYSRGIRAFF. The CDR3 DNA reads TGTGCCAGCAGTTACTCACGGGGGATTAGGGCTTTCTTT. The V call is TRBV6-5, the J call TRBJ1-1; maybe TRBD1 (5 bases). This CDR3 is 13 amino acids long. Germline CDR1 is MNHEY and CDR2 is SVGAGI. Trimming pared 0 bases from V and 11 bases from J, leaving 13 bases between.

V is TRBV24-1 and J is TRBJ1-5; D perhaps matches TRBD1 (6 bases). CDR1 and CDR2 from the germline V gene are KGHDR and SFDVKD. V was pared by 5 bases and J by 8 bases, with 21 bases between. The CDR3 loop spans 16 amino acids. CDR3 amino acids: CATSAHSAGGWEPQHF. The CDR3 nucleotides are TGTGCCACCAGTGCCCACTCGGCGGGGGGCTGGGAGCCCCAGCATTTT.

The CDR3 region has the DNA TGTGCCACCAAGGTAGCGGGAGCTAACGGTGAGCAGTTCTTC. Its protein product is CATKVAGANGEQFF. The chain is built from TRBV24-1 and TRBJ2-1; 9 bases agree with TRBD2. Looked up from germline, CDR1 is KGHDR and CDR2 is SFDVKD. The CDR3 length is 14 residues. V was clipped by 8 bases and J by 9 bases; unmatched bases: 10.

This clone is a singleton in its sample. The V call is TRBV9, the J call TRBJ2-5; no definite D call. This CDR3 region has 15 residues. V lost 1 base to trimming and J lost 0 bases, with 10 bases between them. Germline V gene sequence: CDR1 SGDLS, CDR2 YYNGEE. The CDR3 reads CASSVRSWHQETQYF. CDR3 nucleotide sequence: TGTGCCAGCAGCGTACGGTCCTGGCACCAAGAGACCCAGTACTTC.

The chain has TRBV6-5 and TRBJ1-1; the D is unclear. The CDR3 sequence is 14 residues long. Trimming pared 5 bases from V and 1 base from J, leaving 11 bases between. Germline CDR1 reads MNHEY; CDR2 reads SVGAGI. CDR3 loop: CASSPSFGNTEAFF. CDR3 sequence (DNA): TGTGCCAGCAGTCCCAGTTTCGGGAACACTGAAGCTTTCTTT.